This T cell receptor beta chain was identified in a study of blood T cell repertoires in COVID-19. For the study at large: COVID-19 samples, acute and convalescent, were from the United States, Italy and Spain. The analysed material was cDNA or gDNA that came from T cells, B-cell-depleted T cells, or PBMCs.

Germline V gene data show CDR1 as SGHDT and CDR2 as YYEEEE. Unmatched junction bases numbered 8, after V lost 4 bases and J lost 4 bases. This CDR3 region has 16 residues. Per the original methods: By means of reference gene primer amplification, nucleated cell counts were estimated. This table comes from immunoSEQ multiplex PCR, and its TCRdb copy is limited to in-frame clones, with some not included. Clone size and the V and J calls come from that table; the DNA yielded D and trimming. The top ten hold roughly 2.3% of the sample, which has 300,000 to 350,000 clones, about 90% seen once. The V call is TRBV5-6, the J call TRBJ2-2; 9 nucleotides agree with TRBD2. Sequencing used peripheral blood. This sequence originates from a man aged 18 to 30 with active or convalescent COVID-19. The CDR3 region has the DNA TGTGCCAGCAGCCCCTTGCGGGAGGGCGGCACCGGGGAGCTGTTTTTT. This codes for CASSPLREGGTGELFF. The full variable domain, with the rest looked up from reference TRBV5-6 and TRBJ2-2, is DAGVTQSPTHLIKTRGQQVTLRCSPKSGHDTVSWYQQALGQGPQFIFQYYEEEERQRGNFPDRFSGHQFPNYSSELNVNALLLGDSALYLCASSPLREGGTGELFFGEGSRLTVL.